This TCR beta chain originates from a study of T cells in Graves' hyperthyroidism and ophthalmopathy. The TCR beta CDR3 regions underwent amplification using RNA transcripts as the source. The HTBI primer set was used in a first-round RT-PCR of the TCR CDR3. TCRdb called the multiplex PCR reads again in MiXCR, with one record for every CDR3 protein. The table lists roughly 500,000 distinct CDR3 sequences, roughly a quarter of them singletons. The germline V gene has CDR1 SEHNR and CDR2 FQNEAQ (reference sequence). J lost 6 bases, V lost 5 bases, and 8 bases had no gene match. This CDR3 has 15 amino acids. This clonotype was counted ten times or more. The antigen remains unidentified. Whole-study results and caveats: In the blood, most expanded thyroid clonotypes above 0.001 appeared as well.

This receptor was obtained from a woman aged 30 to 39 with Graves' ophthalmopathy. This rearrangement joins TRBV7-9 to TRBJ1-2; 11 bases agree with TRBD1. The sequencing sample was made of blood. CDR3 sequence reads: CASSPGTGGSDGYTF. For the CDR3, the DNA is TGTGCCAGCAGCCCAGGGACAGGGGGAAGTGATGGCTACACCTTC. Variable domain in full (rest from reference TRBV7-9 and TRBJ1-2): DTGVSQNPRHKITKRGQNVTFRCDPISEHNRLYWYRQTLGQGPEFLTYFQNEAQLEKSRLLSDRFSAERPKGSFSTLEIQRTEQGDSAMYLCASSPGTGGSDGYTFGSGTRLTVV.